This T cell receptor (beta chain) was sequenced in a study of blood T cell repertoires in COVID-19. Across the whole study: COVID-19 samples, acute and convalescent, were from the United States, Italy and Spain. The analysed material was cDNA or gDNA that came from T cells, B-cell-depleted T cells, or PBMCs.

The CDR3 totals 15 residues. CDR1 is KGHSY, CDR2 FQNENV, per germline. V lost 6 bases to trimming and J lost 4 bases, with 18 bases between them. Original processing methods: It was from reference gene primer amplification that nucleated cell counts were estimated. This table comes from immunoSEQ multiplex PCR, and its TCRdb copy is limited to in-frame clones, with some not included. V and J calls and clone size come straight from that table; D and trimming were deduced from the DNA. The sample holds about 240,000 clones, more than 75% seen once. This receptor was obtained from a man older than 75 with acute or convalescent COVID-19. Sequencing was carried out using peripheral blood. V gene TRBV16 combines with J gene TRBJ1-2; tentative D call: TRBD1 (6 bases). The CDR3 sequence: CASSLRGGLTYGYTF. DNA of the CDR3: TGTGCCAGCAGTCTCCGGGGGGGGCTTACCTATGGCTACACCTTC.